The 23 T cell receptor beta chains below all came from one sample that was sequenced in a study of blood T cell repertoires in COVID-19. The table came from immunoSEQ multiplex PCR; TCRdb's copy has only in-frame clones and leaves some out. The sample consists of 100,000 to 150,000 clones, approximately 87% of them appearing once. The sequenced sample was peripheral blood. Source of these receptors: an older woman with acute or convalescent COVID-19.

The V call is TRBV6-1, the J call TRBJ1-6, with TRBD1 as a possible D gene (5 bases). The CDR3 loop spans 13 amino acids. V gave up 3 bases and J gave up 10 bases, with 10 bases separating them. Germline loops: CDR1 MNHNS, CDR2 SASEGT. In DNA form, the CDR3 reads TGTGCCAGCAGTGATGGGGGAGGGTCACCCCTCCACTTT. This encodes CASSDGGGSPLHF.

V and J are TRBV25-1 and TRBJ1-4; TRBD1 agrees at 7 bases. After removal of 1 base from V and 7 bases from J, the junction contained 3 bases not matched to a gene. CDR1 is MGHDK and CDR2 is SYGVNS in the germline V gene. This CDR3 is 14 amino acids long. DNA for the CDR3: TGTGCCAGCAGTGAATCAGGGGGAGGTGAAAAACTGTTTTTT. It translates to CASSESGGGEKLFF.

A single count supports this clone. The V gene is TRBV5-1, the J gene TRBJ1-1, with 8 bases fitting TRBD1. The germline CDR1 and CDR2 sequences are SGHRS and YFSETQ. Unmatched junction bases numbered 3, after V lost 4 bases and J lost 4 bases. The CDR3 is 13 residues long. The CDR3 loop is CASSVGQGTEAFF. Here the CDR3 DNA reads TGCGCCAGCAGCGTCGGACAGGGCACTGAAGCTTTCTTT.

The chain employs TRBV5-1 and TRBJ2-1; 7 bases are a match to TRBD2. The CDR3 runs to 16 residues. V shed 1 base, J shed 5 bases, and the junction held 9 bases outside the gene matches. Germline V CDR1 and CDR2: SGHRS, YFSETQ. The CDR3 nucleotides are TGCGCCAGCAGCTTGCGTTCGAGGGGAGGGGACAATGAGCAGTTCTTC. Translated, it gives CASSLRSRGGDNEQFF.

The CDR3 sequence: CASSTLAGGLAGELFF. CDR3 DNA sequence: TGTGCCAGTAGTACTCTAGCGGGAGGATTGGCCGGGGAGCTGTTTTTT. This chain uses TRBV19 with TRBJ2-2; 11 positions match TRBD2. Germline assignment: CDR1 LNHDA and CDR2 SQIVND (reference sequence). J lost 6 bases, V lost 4 bases, and 7 bases had no gene match. The CDR3 is 16 amino acids.

The chain links TRBV6-1 to TRBJ1-4; the D gene is possibly TRBD1 (5 bases). Germline CDR1 and CDR2: MNHNS and SASEGT. This CDR3 is 14 amino acids long. Trimming stripped 0 bases from V and 7 bases from J, with 9 bases between. Here the CDR3 DNA reads TGTGCCAGCAGTGAAGCGGGGGGGGGTGAAAAACTGTTTTTT. Its protein product is CASSEAGGGEKLFF.

The chain uses TRBV18 and TRBJ1-4; maybe TRBD1 (5 bases). V gave up 3 bases and J gave up 4 bases, with 12 bases separating them. The CDR3 runs 15 residues. The germline V gene encodes CDR1 KGHSH and CDR2 LQKENI. The CDR3, as DNA: TGTGCCAGCTCACCGAGTTTTCAGGGTAATGAAAAACTGTTTTTT. Its translation: CASSPSFQGNEKLFF.

This chain joins TRBV7-2 and TRBJ1-3, with a possible D match to TRBD1 (6 bases). V gave up 6 bases and J gave up 0 bases, with 18 bases separating them. Germline lookup yields CDR1 SGHTA and CDR2 FQGNSA. The CDR3 spans 17 residues. Written as DNA, the CDR3 is TGTGCCAGCAGGCCCACTAGCGGGGGCTTCTCTGGAAACACCATATATTTT. Residues: CASRPTSGGFSGNTIYF.

The chain carries TRBV6-5 and TRBJ1-5; 9 bases agree with TRBD1. The germline CDR1 and CDR2 sequences are MNHEY and SVGAGI. With 4 bases clipped from V and 5 bases from J, the junction kept 6 bases outside the gene matches. The CDR3 has 15 amino acids. The CDR3 sequence is CASSFGTGGDQPQHF. The CDR3 DNA reads as TGTGCCAGCAGTTTTGGCACAGGGGGCGATCAGCCCCAGCATTTT.

The CDR3 protein is CASSPQVPGEAFF. The CDR3 nucleotides are TGTGCCAGCAGCCCCCAGGTACCAGGTGAAGCTTTCTTT. The gene calls are TRBV12-3 or TRBV12-4 and TRBJ1-1; D uncertain. The CDR3 contains 13 residues. The ends were cut back, 6 bases at V and 7 bases at J, with 15 bases in the middle.

This chain uses TRBV6-1 with TRBJ2-1; TRBD2 aligns across 7 bases. This CDR3 is built from 15 residues. The junction had 9 bases not matched to a gene; V was cut back by 2 bases and J by 8 bases. Germline CDR1 reads MNHNS; CDR2 reads SASEGT. For the CDR3, the DNA is TGTGCCAGCAGTGAAAGGACTAGTGCATTAGATGAGCAGTTCTTC. It specifies CASSERTSALDEQFF.

The chain links TRBV19 to TRBJ2-2, with TRBD2 matching over 7 bases. There are 15 residues in the CDR3. V gave up 3 bases and J gave up 4 bases; unmatched junction bases: 5. The germline CDR1 and CDR2 sequences are LNHDA and SQIVND (reference sequence). The CDR3 loop is CASSMKTSPTGELFF. CDR3 nucleotide sequence: TGTGCCAGTAGTATGAAGACTAGCCCCACCGGGGAGCTGTTTTTT.

V usage is TRBV5-5 and J usage is TRBJ1-2; TRBD1 agrees at 9 bases. Germline CDR1 SGHKS, CDR2 YYEKEE (reference sequence). The ends lost 3 bases at V and 0 bases at J; junction bases unmatched: 6. This CDR3 is built from 16 residues. This CDR3 is CASSSGQGRANYGYTF. The CDR3 coding sequence is TGTGCCAGCAGCTCAGGACAGGGGCGGGCTAACTATGGCTACACCTTC.

The chain uses TRBV28 and TRBJ2-1, with D possibly matching TRBD2 (7 bases). The germline V and J ends were trimmed by 7 bases and 0 bases, with 19 bases remaining between them. This CDR3 spans 17 amino acids. Germline lookup yields CDR1 MDHEN and CDR2 SYDVKM. Here the CDR3 DNA reads TGTGCCAGCACCTCAGCGGGACAAATGAGCTCCTACAATGAGCAGTTCTTC. Encoded protein: CASTSAGQMSSYNEQFF.

This clone has just one count. The V call is TRBV6-1, the J call TRBJ1-2; D gene ambiguous. Per germline, CDR1 MNHNS and CDR2 SASEGT. CDR3 size: 14 residues. Trimming removed 8 bases from V and 6 bases from J, with 19 bases in between. CDR3 in amino acids: CASGLPTLRDGYTF. The CDR3 nucleotides read TGTGCCAGCGGACTCCCTACGTTGAGGGATGGCTACACCTTC.

J is TRBJ1-4 and V is TRBV28; TRBD1 matches at 7 bases. V shed 6 bases, J shed 4 bases, and the junction held 5 bases outside the gene matches. This CDR3 contains 14 residues. Germline CDR1 reads MDHEN; CDR2 reads SYDVKM. The CDR3 DNA reads TGTGCCAGCAGGACGGGACAGTTTAATGAAAAACTGTTTTTT. Translating it yields CASRTGQFNEKLFF.

The CDR3 DNA sequence: TGTGCCAGCAGCGATCCTAGCGGGAGGAATAGCTACAATGAGCAGTTCTTC. Translated: CASSDPSGRNSYNEQFF. This chain uses TRBV5-8 with TRBJ2-1; 11 bases align to TRBD2. Germline-derived CDR1 and CDR2 are SGHTS and YDEGEE. J lost 3 bases, V lost 4 bases, and 9 bases had no gene match. This CDR3 has 17 residues. Full variable domain (outside the CDR3, taken from reference TRBV5-8 and TRBJ2-1): EAGVTQSPTHLIKTRGQQATLRCSPISGHTSVYWYQQALGLGLQFLLWYDEGEERNRGNFPPRFSGRQFPNYSSELNVNALELEDSALYLCASSDPSGRNSYNEQFFGPGTRLTVL.

V usage is TRBV28 and J usage is TRBJ1-1, with D unclear. Germline V gives CDR1 MDHEN, CDR2 SYDVKM. CDR3 length: 11 amino acids. With 8 bases removed from V and 1 base from J, the gap between germline ends came to 5 bases. Here the CDR3 DNA reads TGTGCCAGCCGGGGGAACACTGAAGCTTTCTTT. As protein: CASRGNTEAFF. Together with reference TRBV28 and TRBJ1-1, the CDR3 gives the full variable domain: DVKVTQSSRYLVKRTGEKVFLECVQDMDHENMFWYRQDPGLGLRLIYFSYDVKMKEKGDIPEGYSVSREKKERFSLILESASTNQTSMYLCASRGNTEAFFGQGTRLTVV.

The chain employs TRBV6-1 and TRBJ1-6; D is ambiguous. V lost 1 base, J lost 0 bases, and 7 bases lay in between. CDR3 length equals 16 residues. The V gene's germline CDR1 is MNHNS and CDR2 SASEGT. The CDR3 DNA reads as TGTGCCAGCAGTGAAGTGAGGAGCTCCTATAATTCACCCCTCCACTTT. Translation gives CASSEVRSSYNSPLHF.

This CDR3 reads CASHRGSTEAFF. CDR3 in DNA: TGTGCCAGCCACAGGGGTAGCACTGAAGCTTTCTTT. This chain joins TRBV2 and TRBJ1-1; 7 bases are shared with TRBD1. Germline trimming cut 8 bases from V and 4 bases from J; bases unmatched to any gene: 4. CDR3 length: 12 residues. Germline loops: CDR1 SNHLY, CDR2 FYNNEI.

The chain is built from TRBV10-1 and TRBJ2-3; 9 bases fit TRBD2. Germline V CDR1 and CDR2: WNHNN, SYGVQD (reference sequence). The V segment lost 7 bases and the J segment 2 bases; nucleotides outside the gene matches: 7. The length of the CDR3 is 15 residues. DNA for the CDR3: TGCGCCAGCACAAGCCGCGGGAGGGCCACAGATACGCAGTATTTT. It encodes CASTSRGRATDTQYF.

CDR3 region: CASSQAGTGGSPLHF. CDR3 sequence (DNA): TGTGCCAGCAGCCAAGCCGGGACAGGGGGTTCACCCCTCCACTTT. The chain has TRBV3-1 (or the pseudogene TRBV3-2) and TRBJ1-6, with 11 positions matching TRBD1. Per the germline V gene, CDR1 is LGHDT and CDR2 is YNNKEL (reference sequence). Trimming took 1 base from V and 9 from J; bases not matched to a gene: 2. CDR3 length: 15 amino acids.

The genes are TRBV18 and TRBJ1-2; 7 nucleotides match TRBD1. The CDR3 totals 15 residues. The V and J ends lost 3 bases and 8 bases, in that order; junction bases with no gene match: 12. The germline CDR1 and CDR2 sequences are KGHSH and LQKENI. DNA for the CDR3: TGTGCCAGCTCACCTAAGGGGGCTGTAGTGTACGGCTACACCTTC. It encodes CASSPKGAVVYGYTF.